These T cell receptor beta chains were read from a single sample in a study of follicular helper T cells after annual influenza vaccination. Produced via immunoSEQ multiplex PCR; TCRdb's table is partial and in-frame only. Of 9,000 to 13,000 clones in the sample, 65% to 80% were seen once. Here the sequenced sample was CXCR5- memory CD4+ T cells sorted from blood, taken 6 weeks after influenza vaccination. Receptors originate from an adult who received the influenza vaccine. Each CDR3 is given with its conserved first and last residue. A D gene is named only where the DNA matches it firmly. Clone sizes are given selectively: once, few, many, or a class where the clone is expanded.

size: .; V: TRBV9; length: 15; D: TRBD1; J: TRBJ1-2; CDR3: CASSPPGQESYGYTF; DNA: TGTGCCAGCAGCCCGCCGGGACAGGAAAGCTATGGCTACACCTTC
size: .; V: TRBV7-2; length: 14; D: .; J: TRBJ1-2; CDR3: CASSLAGAWYGYTF; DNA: TGTGCCAGCAGCTTAGCTGGCGCTTGGTATGGCTACACCTTC
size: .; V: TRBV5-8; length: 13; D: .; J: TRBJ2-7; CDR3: CASSLAGTDKQYF; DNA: TGTGCCAGCAGCTTGGCCGGGACCGATAAGCAGTACTTC
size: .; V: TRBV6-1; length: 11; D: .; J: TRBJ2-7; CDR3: CASKNSYEQYF; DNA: TGTGCCAGCAAGAATAGCTACGAGCAGTACTTC
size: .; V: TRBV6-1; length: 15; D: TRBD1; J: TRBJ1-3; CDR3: CASSHRGPSGNTIYF; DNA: TGTGCCAGCAGTCACAGGGGCCCCTCTGGAAACACCATATATTTT
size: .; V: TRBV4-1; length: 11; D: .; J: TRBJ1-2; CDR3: CASSDRLGYTF; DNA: TGCGCCAGCAGCGACCGACTGGGCTACACCTTC
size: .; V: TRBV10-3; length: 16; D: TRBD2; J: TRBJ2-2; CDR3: CAISGGLAVLTGELFF; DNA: TGTGCCATCAGTGGGGGACTAGCGGTTCTCACCGGGGAGCTGTTTTTT
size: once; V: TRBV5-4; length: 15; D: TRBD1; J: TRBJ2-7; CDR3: CASSLGPTGGDEQYF; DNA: TGTGCCAGCAGCTTGGGCCCGACAGGGGGGGACGAGCAGTACTTC
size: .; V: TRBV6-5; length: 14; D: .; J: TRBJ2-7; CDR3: CASSYSSQGGEQYF; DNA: TGTGCCAGCAGTTACTCGAGTCAGGGTGGCGAGCAGTACTTC
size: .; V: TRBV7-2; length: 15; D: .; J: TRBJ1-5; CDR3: CASSIAGNSNQPQHF; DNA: TGTGCCAGCAGCATTGCCGGGAATAGCAATCAGCCCCAGCATTTT
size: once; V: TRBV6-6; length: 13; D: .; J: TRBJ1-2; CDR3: CASSYQGSYGYTF; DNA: TGTGCCAGCAGTTACCAGGGAAGCTATGGCTACACCTTC
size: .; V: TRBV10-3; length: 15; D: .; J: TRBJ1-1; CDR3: CAISGTRGRKTEAFF; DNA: TGTGCCATCAGTGGAACTCGGGGTCGGAAGACTGAAGCTTTCTTT
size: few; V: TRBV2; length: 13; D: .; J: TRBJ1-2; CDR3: CASRDSGNYGYTF; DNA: TGTGCCAGCAGAGACAGTGGTAACTATGGCTACACCTTC
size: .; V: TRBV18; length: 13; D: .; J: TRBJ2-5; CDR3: CASSPPNVETQYF; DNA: TGTGCCAGCTCACCACCGAATGTGGAGACCCAGTACTTC
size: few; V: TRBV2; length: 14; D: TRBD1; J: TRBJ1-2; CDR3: CASSERTGGSGYTF; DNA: TGTGCCAGCAGTGAACGGACAGGGGGCTCTGGCTACACCTTC
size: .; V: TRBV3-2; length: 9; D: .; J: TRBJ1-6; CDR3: CASSPNRGF; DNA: TGTGCCAGCAGCCCAAATCGGGGCTTT
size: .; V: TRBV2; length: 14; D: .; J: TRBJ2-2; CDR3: CASRVRGATGELFF; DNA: TGTGCCAGCCGAGTAAGGGGAGCGACCGGGGAGCTGTTTTTT
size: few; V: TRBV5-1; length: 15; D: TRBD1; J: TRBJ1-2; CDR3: CATRRGTGERDGYTF; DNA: TGCGCCACTCGGCGGGGGACAGGGGAAAGAGATGGCTACACCTTC
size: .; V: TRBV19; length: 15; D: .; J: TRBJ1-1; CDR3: CASRWDRRVNTEAFF; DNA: TGTGCCAGTAGATGGGACCGGCGAGTGAACACTGAAGCTTTCTTT
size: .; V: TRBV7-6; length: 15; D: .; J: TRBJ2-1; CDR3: CASSPPETYLDEQFF; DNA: TGTGCCAGCAGCCCCCCGGAGACCTATTTGGATGAGCAGTTCTTC
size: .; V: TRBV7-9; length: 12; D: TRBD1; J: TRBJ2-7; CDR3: CASSINRGEQYF; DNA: TGTGCCAGCAGTATAAACAGGGGCGAGCAGTACTTC
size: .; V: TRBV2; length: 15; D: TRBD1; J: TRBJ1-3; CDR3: CASSEADRAGNTIYF; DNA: TGTGCCAGCAGTGAAGCGGACAGGGCGGGAAACACCATATATTTT
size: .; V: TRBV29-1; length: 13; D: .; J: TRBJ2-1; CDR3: CSVVREFNNEQFF; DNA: TGCAGCGTTGTACGGGAATTCAACAATGAGCAGTTCTTC
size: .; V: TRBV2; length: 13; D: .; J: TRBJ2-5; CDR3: CASQPPGSETQYF; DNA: TGTGCCAGCCAACCCCCGGGTTCCGAGACCCAGTACTTC
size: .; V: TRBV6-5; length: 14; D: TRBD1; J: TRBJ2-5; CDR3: CASRRQGSGETQYF; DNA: TGTGCCAGCAGACGACAGGGGAGTGGGGAGACCCAGTACTTC
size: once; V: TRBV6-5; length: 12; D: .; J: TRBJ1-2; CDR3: CASRPGPTGYTF; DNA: TGTGCCAGCAGGCCGGGACCCACGGGCTACACCTTC
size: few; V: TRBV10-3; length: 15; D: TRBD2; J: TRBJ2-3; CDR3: CAISEAGGSTDTQYF; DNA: TGTGCCATCAGTGAAGCGGGGGGTAGCACAGATACGCAGTATTTT
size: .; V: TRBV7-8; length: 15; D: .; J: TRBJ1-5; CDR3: CASSLTGGGNQPQHF; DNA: TGTGCCAGCAGCTTAACGGGTGGAGGCAATCAGCCCCAGCATTTT
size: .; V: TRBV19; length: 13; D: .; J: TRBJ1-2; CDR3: CASSMDSNYGYTF; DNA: TGTGCCAGTAGTATGGACAGCAACTATGGCTACACCTTC
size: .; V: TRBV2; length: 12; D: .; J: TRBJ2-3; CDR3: CASKRGTDTQYF; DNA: TGTGCCAGCAAGAGGGGCACAGATACGCAGTATTTT
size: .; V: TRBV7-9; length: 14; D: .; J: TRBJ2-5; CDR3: CASSLGFTPQTQYF; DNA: TGTGCCAGCAGCTTAGGATTTACTCCGCAAACCCAGTACTTC
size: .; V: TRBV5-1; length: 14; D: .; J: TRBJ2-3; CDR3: CASSSTGWSDTQYF; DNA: TGCGCCAGCAGCTCGACGGGGTGGTCAGATACGCAGTATTTT
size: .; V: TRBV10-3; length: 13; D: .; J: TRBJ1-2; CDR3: CAIKAAAGYGYTF; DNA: TGTGCCATCAAAGCGGCGGCGGGCTATGGCTACACCTTC
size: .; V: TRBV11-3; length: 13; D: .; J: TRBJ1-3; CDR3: CASTPVSGNTIYF; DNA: TGTGCCAGCACCCCAGTCTCTGGAAACACCATATATTTT
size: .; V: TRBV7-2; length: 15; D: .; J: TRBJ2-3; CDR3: CASSSWTGPRDTQYF; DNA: TGTGCCAGCAGCTCTTGGACTGGACCCCGAGATACGCAGTATTTT
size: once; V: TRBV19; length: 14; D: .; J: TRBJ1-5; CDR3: CASSAAALNQPQHF; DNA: TGTGCCAGTAGTGCCGCCGCCTTAAATCAGCCCCAGCATTTT
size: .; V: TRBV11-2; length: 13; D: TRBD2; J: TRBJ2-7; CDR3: CASSLRGAYEQYF; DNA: TGTGCCAGCAGTCTCCGGGGGGCCTACGAGCAGTACTTC
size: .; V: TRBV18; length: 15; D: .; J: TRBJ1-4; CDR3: CASSPLEGGGEKLFF; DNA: TGTGCCAGCTCACCACTCGAGGGGGGAGGTGAAAAACTGTTTTTT
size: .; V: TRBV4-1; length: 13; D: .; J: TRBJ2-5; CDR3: CASSQWVQETQYF; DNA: TGCGCCAGCAGCCAATGGGTACAAGAGACCCAGTACTTC
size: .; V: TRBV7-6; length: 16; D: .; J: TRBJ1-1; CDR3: CASSPRYRSMNTEAFF; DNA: TGTGCCAGCAGCCCTCGCTACAGGAGCATGAACACTGAAGCTTTCTTT
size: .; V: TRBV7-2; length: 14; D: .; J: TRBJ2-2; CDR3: CASSSTGIAGELFF; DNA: TGTGCCAGCAGCTCTACAGGGATTGCCGGGGAGCTGTTTTTT
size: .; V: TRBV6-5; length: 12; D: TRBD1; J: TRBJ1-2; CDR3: CASRTGGYGYTF; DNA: TGTGCCAGCAGGACAGGGGGTTATGGCTACACCTTC
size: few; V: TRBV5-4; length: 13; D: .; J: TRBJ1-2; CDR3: CASSRDRQSGYTF; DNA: TGTGCCAGCAGCCGCGACAGACAGAGTGGCTACACCTTC
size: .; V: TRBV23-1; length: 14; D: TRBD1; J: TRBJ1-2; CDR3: CASSQSGQGDGYTF; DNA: TGCGCCAGCAGTCAAAGCGGGCAGGGGGATGGCTACACCTTC
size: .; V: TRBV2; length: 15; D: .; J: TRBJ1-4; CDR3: CASSGVRGFGEKLFF; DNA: TGTGCCAGCAGTGGAGTGAGGGGTTTTGGAGAAAAACTGTTTTTT
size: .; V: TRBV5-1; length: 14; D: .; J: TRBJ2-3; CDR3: CASSLSTAGDTQYF; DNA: TGCGCCAGCAGCTTGTCCACAGCCGGAGATACGCAGTATTTT
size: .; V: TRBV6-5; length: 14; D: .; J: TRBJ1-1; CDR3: CASSYNRLNTEAFF; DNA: TGTGCCAGCAGTTATAACAGGTTGAACACTGAAGCTTTCTTT
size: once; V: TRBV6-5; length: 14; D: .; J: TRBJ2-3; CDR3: CASSYLGGADTQYF; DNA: TGTGCCAGCAGTTACCTCGGGGGAGCAGATACGCAGTATTTT
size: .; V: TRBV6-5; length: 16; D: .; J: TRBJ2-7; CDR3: CASSYSYPTSSYEQYF; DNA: TGTGCCAGCAGTTACTCATACCCCACGAGCTCCTACGAGCAGTACTTC
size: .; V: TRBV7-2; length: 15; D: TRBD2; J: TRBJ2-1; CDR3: CASSPQTSGDNEQFF; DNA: TGTGCCAGCAGCCCCCAGACTAGCGGGGACAATGAGCAGTTCTTC
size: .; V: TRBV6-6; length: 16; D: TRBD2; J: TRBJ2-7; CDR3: CASSYSGLAGYHEQYF; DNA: TGTGCCAGCAGTTACTCCGGACTAGCGGGGTACCACGAGCAGTACTTC
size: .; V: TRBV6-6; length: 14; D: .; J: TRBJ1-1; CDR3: CASSYLGGNTEAFF; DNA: TGTGCCAGCAGTTACTTGGGAGGAAACACTGAAGCTTTCTTT
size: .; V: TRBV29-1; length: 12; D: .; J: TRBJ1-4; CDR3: CSVKKGGEKLFF; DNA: TGCAGCGTTAAAAAGGGTGGTGAAAAACTGTTTTTT
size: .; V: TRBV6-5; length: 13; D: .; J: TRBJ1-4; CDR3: CASSQRGAGKLFF; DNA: TGTGCCAGCAGTCAGCGGGGAGCGGGAAAACTGTTTTTT
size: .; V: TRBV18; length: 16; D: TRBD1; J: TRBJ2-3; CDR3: CASSPLTGLDTDTQYF; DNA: TGTGCCAGCTCGCCTCTGACAGGGCTCGACACAGATACGCAGTATTTT